Each of the 16 T cell receptor beta chains below was sequenced from the same sample in a study of cytomegalovirus exposure and HLA in healthy donors. The study ran its PCR with 60 Vbeta and 13 Jbeta primers. Method: immunoSEQ multiplex PCR; TCRdb's copy keeps in-frame clones and lacks some. Of roughly 100,000 clones listed, roughly 13% are singletons. Sequenced: PBMCs. These receptors originate from a man aged 35-49 years in good health and CMV-seropositive.

The CDR3 coding sequence is TGTGCTAGTGGACCCAGTCCTAGCACAGATACGCAGTATTTT. This encodes CASGPSPSTDTQYF. The chain couples TRBV12-5 to TRBJ2-3; D not resolved. Germline CDR1 reads LGHNT; CDR2 reads FRNRAP. The CDR3 spans 14 residues. V was cut by 6 bases and J by 0 bases, with 10 bases left in between.

This clone was observed a handful of times. J is TRBJ1-1 and V is TRBV25-1, with 7 bases fitting TRBD1. The CDR3 consists of 14 residues. The V gene end was trimmed by 5 bases and the J gene end by 1 base; junction bases not matched to a gene: 4. CDR1 and CDR2 (germline): MGHDK, SYGVNS. The CDR3 sequence: CASSRGLSNTEAFF. The DNA for the CDR3 is TGTGCCAGCAGTAGGGGGCTATCGAACACTGAAGCTTTCTTT.

The V call is TRBV10-3, the J call TRBJ1-2; 7 nucleotides agree with TRBD1. Germline V CDR1 and CDR2: ENHRY, SYGVKD. There are 13 residues in the CDR3. The ends lost 3 bases at V and 3 bases at J; junction bases unmatched: 1. CDR3 residues: CAISEGTDYGYTF. The CDR3, as DNA: TGTGCCATCAGTGAAGGGACAGACTATGGCTACACCTTC.

This clone appeared a few times. The chain has TRBV19 and TRBJ2-1; TRBD1 is a possible D gene (5 bases). The CDR3 is made up of 13 amino acids. Trimming took 3 bases from V and 5 from J, leaving 8 bases between them. Germline V lookup: CDR1 LNHDA, CDR2 SQIVND (reference sequence). The CDR3 is CASSIGADNEQFF. CDR3 in DNA: TGTGCCAGTAGTATTGGGGCCGACAATGAGCAGTTCTTC.

This clone was recorded a few times. The chain is built from TRBV29-1 and TRBJ1-1, with TRBD1 matching 8 bases. This CDR3 has 15 amino acids. With 6 bases clipped from V and 3 bases from J, the junction kept 12 bases outside the gene matches. Germline loops: CDR1 SQVTM, CDR2 ANQGSEA. For the CDR3, the DNA is TGCAGCGTCCACAGGGGGACAACGTCATACACTGAAGCTTTCTTT. Amino acid sequence: CSVHRGTTSYTEAFF.

The chain carries TRBV7-9 and TRBJ2-1, with D possibly matching TRBD2 (6 bases). Trimming removed 0 bases from V and 5 bases from J, with 17 bases in between. The CDR3 extends over 17 amino acids. Germline values: CDR1 SEHNR, CDR2 FQNEAQ (reference sequence). The CDR3 spells CASSLAPHLATNNEQFF. The CDR3 nucleotides are TGTGCCAGCAGCTTAGCACCCCATCTAGCGACCAACAATGAGCAGTTCTTC. The full variable domain, rest sourced from reference TRBV7-9 and TRBJ2-1, is DTGVSQNPRHKITKRGQNVTFRCDPISEHNRLYWYRQTLGQGPEFLTYFQNEAQLEKSRLLSDRFSAERPKGSFSTLEIQRTEQGDSAMYLCASSLAPHLATNNEQFFGPGTRLTVL.

This clone was counted ten times or more. The chain recombines TRBV5-4 with TRBJ2-2; 10 bases map to TRBD2. The germline V gene has CDR1 SGHNT and CDR2 YYREEE (reference sequence). Trimming cost V 2 bases and J 5 bases; bases outside gene matches: 6. This CDR3 is 16 amino acids long. Here the CDR3 reads CASSFPAGGFTGELFF. In nucleotides, the CDR3 is TGTGCCAGCAGCTTCCCAGCGGGAGGGTTTACCGGGGAGCTGTTTTTT. The entire variable domain, with the rest obtained from reference TRBV5-4 and TRBJ2-2, is as follows: ETGVTQSPTHLIKTRGQQVTLRCSSQSGHNTVSWYQQALGQGPQFIFQYYREEENGRGNFPPRFSGLQFPNYSSELNVNALELDDSALYLCASSFPAGGFTGELFFGEGSRLTVL.

The rearrangement uses TRBV28 and TRBJ1-5, with TRBD1 matching over 8 bases. Per germline, CDR1 MDHEN and CDR2 SYDVKM. The V gene end was trimmed by 11 bases and the J gene end by 4 bases; junction bases not matched to a gene: 4. The CDR3 has 12 residues. Here the CDR3 reads CAGRTGNQPQHF. CDR3 nucleotides: TGTGCCGGTCGGACAGGGAATCAGCCCCAGCATTTT. The variable domain in full, completed from reference TRBV28 and TRBJ1-5, reads DVKVTQSSRYLVKRTGEKVFLECVQDMDHENMFWYRQDPGLGLRLIYFSYDVKMKEKGDIPEGYSVSREKKERFSLILESASTNQTSMYLCAGRTGNQPQHFGDGTRLSIL.

This chain joins TRBV27 and TRBJ2-1; 9 bases fit TRBD2. The trim removed 4 bases at V and 8 bases at J, leaving 9 bases unmatched. Germline V gene lookup returns CDR1 MNHEY and CDR2 SMNVEV (reference sequence). The CDR3 loop spans 15 amino acids. The CDR3 coding sequence is TGTGCCAGCAGTTCACCGGGACTAGCCCGTTATGAGCAGTTCTTC. This sequence encodes CASSSPGLARYEQFF.

The CDR3 region is CASSQGPGYEQFF. CDR3 nucleotides: TGCGCCAGCAGCCAAGGTCCGGGGTATGAGCAGTTCTTC. The chain employs TRBV4-1 and TRBJ2-1; TRBD2 might be the D (5 bases). CDR1 is MGHRA, CDR2 YSYEKL, per germline. This CDR3 spans 13 amino acids. Between the trimmed V and J ends, which lost 1 base and 8 bases, there was a span of 9 bases.

The genes are TRBV9 and TRBJ2-7; weak D call: TRBD1 (6 bases). Between the trimmed V and J ends, which lost 3 bases and 3 bases, there was a span of 13 bases. There are 14 residues in the CDR3. Germline CDR1 is SGDLS and CDR2 is YYNGEE. The CDR3 coding sequence is TGTGCCAGCAGCGCATGGGACACTAACTACGAGCAGTACTTC. This sequence encodes CASSAWDTNYEQYF.

This clone appeared a few times. V is TRBV4-2 and J is TRBJ2-1; D might be TRBD2 (6 bases). The CDR3 contains 16 residues. In germline, CDR1 is LGHNA, CDR2 YNFKEQ. V shed 0 bases and J shed 0 bases, with 9 bases lying between them. The CDR3 nucleotides read TGTGCCAGCAGCCAAGATCTGGGACTCTCCTACAATGAGCAGTTCTTC. Its translation is CASSQDLGLSYNEQFF.

V and J are TRBV25-1 and TRBJ1-1; 10 bases map to TRBD1. The CDR3 contains 14 residues. CDR1 is MGHDK, CDR2 SYGVNS, per germline. Germline trimming cut 1 base from V and 5 bases from J; bases unmatched to any gene: 1. CDR3 residues: CASSELGQGTEAFF. The CDR3 DNA reads as TGTGCCAGCAGTGAATTGGGACAGGGGACTGAAGCTTTCTTT.

The V gene is TRBV30, the J gene TRBJ2-5, with 8 positions matching TRBD2. Near its end, the DNA agrees better with TRBJ2-7, so the J call may be wrong. The CDR3 runs 13 residues. In germline, CDR1 is GTSNPN, CDR2 SVGIG (reference sequence). This CDR3 is CAWSVAGGPEQYF. Here the CDR3 DNA reads TGTGCCTGGAGTGTTGCGGGAGGCCCCGAGCAGTACTTC.

The V and J genes are TRBV30 and TRBJ2-2; D remains ambiguous. Germline CDR1 GTSNPN, CDR2 SVGIG (reference sequence). The CDR3 runs to 14 residues. Trimming left V 8 bases short and J 1 base short, with 14 bases between. CDR3 residues: CAGSPPLNTGELFF. The CDR3 DNA is TGTGCCGGTAGTCCACCTCTGAACACCGGGGAGCTGTTTTTT.

This clone was counted a few times. V gene TRBV9 combines with J gene TRBJ1-2, with 7 nucleotides matching TRBD1. Germline V CDR1 and CDR2: SGDLS, YYNGEE. This CDR3 is built from 14 residues. V was pared by 0 bases and J by 7 bases, with 6 bases of the junction left unmatched. CDR3 amino acids: CASSVAEGATGYTF. In DNA form, the CDR3 reads TGTGCCAGCAGCGTAGCTGAGGGGGCAACTGGCTACACCTTC.